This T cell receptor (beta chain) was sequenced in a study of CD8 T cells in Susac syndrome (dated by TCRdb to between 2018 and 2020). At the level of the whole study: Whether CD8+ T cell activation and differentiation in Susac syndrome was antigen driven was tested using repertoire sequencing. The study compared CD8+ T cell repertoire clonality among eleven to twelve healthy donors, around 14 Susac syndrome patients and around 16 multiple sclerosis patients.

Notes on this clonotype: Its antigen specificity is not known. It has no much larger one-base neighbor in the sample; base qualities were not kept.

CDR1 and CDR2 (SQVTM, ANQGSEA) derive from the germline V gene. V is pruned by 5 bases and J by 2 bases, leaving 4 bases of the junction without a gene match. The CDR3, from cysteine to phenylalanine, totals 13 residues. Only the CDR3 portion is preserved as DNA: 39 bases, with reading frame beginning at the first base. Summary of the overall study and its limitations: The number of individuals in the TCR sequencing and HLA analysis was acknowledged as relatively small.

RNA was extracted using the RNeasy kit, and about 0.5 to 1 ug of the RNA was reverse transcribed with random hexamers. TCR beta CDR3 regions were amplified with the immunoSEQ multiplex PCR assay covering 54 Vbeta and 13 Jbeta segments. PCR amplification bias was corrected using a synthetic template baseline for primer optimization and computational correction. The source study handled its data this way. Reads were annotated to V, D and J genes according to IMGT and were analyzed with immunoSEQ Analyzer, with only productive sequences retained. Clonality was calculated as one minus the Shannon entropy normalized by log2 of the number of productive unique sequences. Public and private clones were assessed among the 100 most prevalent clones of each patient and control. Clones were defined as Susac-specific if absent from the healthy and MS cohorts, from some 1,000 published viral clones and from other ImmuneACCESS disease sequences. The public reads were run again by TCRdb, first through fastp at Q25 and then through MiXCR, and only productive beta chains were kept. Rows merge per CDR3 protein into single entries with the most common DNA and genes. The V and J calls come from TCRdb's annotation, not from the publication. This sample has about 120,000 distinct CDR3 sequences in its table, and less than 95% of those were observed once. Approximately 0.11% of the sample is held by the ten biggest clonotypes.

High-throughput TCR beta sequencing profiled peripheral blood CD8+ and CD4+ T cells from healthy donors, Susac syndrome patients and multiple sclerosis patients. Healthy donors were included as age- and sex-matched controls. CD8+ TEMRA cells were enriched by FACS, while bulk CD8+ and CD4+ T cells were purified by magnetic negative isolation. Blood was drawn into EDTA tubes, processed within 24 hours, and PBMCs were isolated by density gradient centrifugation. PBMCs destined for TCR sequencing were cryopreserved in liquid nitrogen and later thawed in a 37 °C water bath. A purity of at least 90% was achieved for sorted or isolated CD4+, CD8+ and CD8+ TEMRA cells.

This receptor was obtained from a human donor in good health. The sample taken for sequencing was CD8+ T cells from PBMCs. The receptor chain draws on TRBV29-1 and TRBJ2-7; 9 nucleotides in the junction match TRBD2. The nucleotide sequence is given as TGCAGCGTTTCTAGCGGGACACCCTACGAGCAGTACTTC. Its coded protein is CSVSSGTPYEQYF.